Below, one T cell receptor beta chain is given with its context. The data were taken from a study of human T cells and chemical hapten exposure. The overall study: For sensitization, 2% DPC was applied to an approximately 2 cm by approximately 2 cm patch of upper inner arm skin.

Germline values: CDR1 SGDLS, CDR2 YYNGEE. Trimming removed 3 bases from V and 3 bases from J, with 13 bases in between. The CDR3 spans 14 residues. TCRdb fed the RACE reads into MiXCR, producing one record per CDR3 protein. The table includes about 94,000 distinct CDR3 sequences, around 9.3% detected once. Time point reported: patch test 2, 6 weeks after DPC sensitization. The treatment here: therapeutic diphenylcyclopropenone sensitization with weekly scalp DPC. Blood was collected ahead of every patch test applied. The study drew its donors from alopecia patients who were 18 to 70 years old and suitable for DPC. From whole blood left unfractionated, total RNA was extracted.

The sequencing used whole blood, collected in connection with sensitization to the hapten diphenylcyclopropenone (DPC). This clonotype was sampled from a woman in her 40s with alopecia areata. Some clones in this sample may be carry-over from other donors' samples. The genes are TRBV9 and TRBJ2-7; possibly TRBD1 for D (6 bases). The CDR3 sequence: CASSAAPQGYEQYF. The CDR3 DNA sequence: TGTGCCAGCAGCGCGGCCCCACAGGGCTACGAGCAGTACTTC.